What follows are 4 T cell receptor beta chains derived from one specimen sequenced in a study of T cells after yellow fever vaccination. TCRdb analysed the 5' RACE reads with MiXCR anew, one entry per CDR3 protein. The sample lists around 350,000 distinct CDR3 sequences; approximately 10% were seen once. Specimen: PBMCs, collected on the day of the first yellow fever vaccination. All receptors come from a young man who received the YFV17D yellow fever vaccine.

In its sample, this clonotype was seen many times. This chain links TRBV4-2 with TRBJ2-3; 8 positions match TRBD2. The CDR3 sequence is 21 residues long. The V and J ends lost 0 bases and 4 bases, in that order; junction bases with no gene match: 21. Germline lookup yields CDR1 LGHNA and CDR2 YNFKEQ. CDR3 sequence: CASSQDGTRVAKRGRSDTQYF. CDR3 in DNA: TGTGCCAGCAGCCAAGATGGGACCCGGGTAGCGAAGCGGGGGAGATCAGATACGCAGTATTTT.

This sequence joins TRBV2 and TRBJ1-1; D unresolved. V lost 4 bases and J lost 6, with 6 bases in between. Germline V gene sequence: CDR1 SNHLY, CDR2 FYNNEI. The CDR3 consists of 11 residues. Here the CDR3 reads CASSGSPEAFF. CDR3 nucleotide sequence: TGTGCCAGCAGTGGGTCTCCTGAAGCTTTCTTT.

The chain carries TRBV5-1 and TRBJ1-3; D is undetermined. The length of the CDR3 is 16 residues. The V gene lost 3 bases and the J gene lost 4 bases, with 17 bases spanning the gap. The germline CDR1 and CDR2 sequences are SGHRS and YFSETQ. This CDR3 reads CASSSLGVSSGNTIYF. As DNA, the CDR3 is TGCGCCAGCAGCTCCCTGGGTGTCTCGTCCGGAAACACCATATATTTT.

This clonotype was counted only a few times. V is TRBV6-2 or TRBV6-3 and J is TRBJ1-1; 8 bases match TRBD1. Germline values: CDR1 MNHEY, CDR2 SVGEGT. The V gene end was trimmed by 6 bases and the J gene end by 3 bases; junction bases not matched to a gene: 9. This CDR3 contains 15 residues. The CDR3 sequence: CASRRQRQGYTEAFF. The CDR3 coding sequence is TGTGCCAGCAGGCGGCAACGACAGGGGTACACTGAAGCTTTCTTT.